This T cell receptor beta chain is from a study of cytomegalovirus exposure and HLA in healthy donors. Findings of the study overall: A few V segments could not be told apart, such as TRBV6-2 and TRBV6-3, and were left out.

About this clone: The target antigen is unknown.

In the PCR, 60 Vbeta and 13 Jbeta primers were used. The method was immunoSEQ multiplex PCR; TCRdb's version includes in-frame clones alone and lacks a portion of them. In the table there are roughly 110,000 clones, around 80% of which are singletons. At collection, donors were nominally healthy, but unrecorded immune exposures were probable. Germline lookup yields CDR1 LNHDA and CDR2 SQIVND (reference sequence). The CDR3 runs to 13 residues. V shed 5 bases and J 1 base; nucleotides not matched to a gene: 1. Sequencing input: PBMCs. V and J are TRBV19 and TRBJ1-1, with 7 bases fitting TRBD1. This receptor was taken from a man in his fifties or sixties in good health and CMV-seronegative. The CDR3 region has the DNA TGTGCCAGTAGTCACAGGGGGAACACTGAAGCTTTCTTT. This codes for CASSHRGNTEAFF.